Below, 29 T cell receptor beta chains from the same sample are listed, as sequenced in a study of blood T cell repertoires in COVID-19. Produced via immunoSEQ multiplex PCR; TCRdb's table is partial and in-frame only. Of 99,000 or so clones listed, roughly 85% are singletons. The sample taken for sequencing was peripheral blood. The receptors originated from a man in his fifties with acute or convalescent COVID-19.

This clone was recorded once. The chain links TRBV14 to TRBJ2-1; D gene uncertain. The germline CDR1 and CDR2 sequences are SGHDN and FVKESK. Deletions cut 1 base from V and 13 bases from J, with 20 bases between. The CDR3 has 15 residues. Here the CDR3 reads CASSQARGPAQRQFF. The CDR3 region has the DNA TGTGCCAGCAGCCAAGCCCGCGGCCCAGCCCAGAGACAGTTCTTC.

In its sample, this clone was seen a few times. V is TRBV5-1 and J is TRBJ2-1; perhaps TRBD2 as D (6 bases). Germline assignment: CDR1 SGHRS and CDR2 YFSETQ. The CDR3 extends over 15 amino acids. The V end lost 0 bases, the J end lost 8 bases, and 15 bases lay between the germline ends. CDR3 coding DNA: TGCGCCAGCAGCTTGGGCGGGAATGACCTCCATGAGCAGTTCTTC. This sequence encodes CASSLGGNDLHEQFF.

This chain uses TRBV15 with TRBJ2-5; D might be TRBD2 (6 bases). This CDR3 spans 15 amino acids. V lost 0 bases to trimming and J lost 5 bases, with 13 bases between them. Germline V gives CDR1 LNHNV, CDR2 YYDKDF (reference sequence). The CDR3 protein is CATSRDLGSGETQYF. The CDR3 bases are TGTGCCACCAGCAGAGATCTCGGGAGTGGTGAGACCCAGTACTTC.

Remarks on this clone: Its ends do not fully match the called genes, so a read error is possible. The rearrangement uses TRBV11-2 and TRBJ1-4, with 11 positions matching TRBD1. This CDR3 has 15 residues. Looked up from germline, CDR1 is SGHAT and CDR2 is FQNNGV. CDR3 residues: CASSLGQGAGEKLFF. For the CDR3, the DNA is TGTGCCAGCAGTTTAGGACAGGGGGCAGGTGAAAAACTGTTTTTT.

V gene TRBV30 combines with J gene TRBJ1-2; 7 bases fit TRBD1. The CDR3 contains 14 residues. The V segment lost 2 bases and the J segment 6 bases; nucleotides outside the gene matches: 9. Germline V gene sequence: CDR1 GTSNPN, CDR2 SVGIG (reference sequence). CDR3 loop: CAWSRLTGDNGYTF. The CDR3 DNA follows: TGTGCCTGGAGTAGGCTAACAGGGGACAATGGCTACACCTTC.

This chain joins TRBV19 and TRBJ2-3, with D possibly being TRBD2 (6 bases). The germline CDR1 and CDR2 sequences are LNHDA and SQIVND (reference sequence). Trimming left V 7 bases short and J 1 base short, with 21 bases between. The CDR3 consists of 17 residues. CDR3 loop: CASKKTGTRFGTDTQYF. CDR3 sequence (DNA): TGTGCCAGTAAAAAGACCGGGACTCGGTTCGGCACAGATACGCAGTATTTT.

In this sample, this clone turned up a few times. This rearrangement joins TRBV24-1 to TRBJ2-1; D possibly corresponds to TRBD1 (6 bases). V gave up 7 bases and J gave up 3 bases, with 12 bases separating them. The CDR3 spans 14 residues. CDR1 is KGHDR and CDR2 is SFDVKD in the germline V gene. DNA for the CDR3: TGTGCCACCAGCACCGGGACATACTACAATGAGCAGTTCTTC. Its translation: CATSTGTYYNEQFF.

The chain joins TRBV27 to TRBJ2-1; 8 positions match TRBD1. The germline V gene encodes CDR1 MNHEY and CDR2 SMNVEV (reference sequence). The V gene end was trimmed by 4 bases and the J gene end by 16 bases; junction bases not matched to a gene: 6. The CDR3 runs 11 residues. The CDR3 loop reads CASSWDRQSFF. The CDR3 DNA is TGTGCCAGCAGTTGGGACAGGCAAAGCTTCTTC.

Notes on this clone: At one end the junction does not follow the germline gene, possibly because of a read error. The DNA of the CDR3 is TGTGCCAGCACCTTGGGGGGGCGTTACGAGCAGTACTTC. Translated, it gives CASTLGGRYEQYF. The gene calls are TRBV5-5 and TRBJ2-7; D perhaps matches TRBD2 (7 bases). The CDR3 has 13 amino acids. The germline CDR1 and CDR2 sequences are SGHKS and YYEKEE (reference sequence).

The CDR3 DNA reads TGCGCCAGCAGACGGGGCTCTGGAAACACCATATATTTT. It codes for CASRRGSGNTIYF. V gene TRBV5-1 combines with J gene TRBJ1-3; D is ambiguous. CDR1 is SGHRS, CDR2 YFSETQ, per germline. The CDR3 is 13 amino acids. V was trimmed by 5 bases and J by 0 bases, leaving 6 bases between them. The full variable domain, completed using reference TRBV5-1 and TRBJ1-3, is KAGVTQTPRYLIKTRGQQVTLSCSPISGHRSVSWYQQTPGQGLQFLFEYFSETQRNKGNFPGRFSGRQFSNSRSEMNVSTLELGDSALYLCASRRGSGNTIYFGEGSWLTVV.

The chain is built from TRBV24-1 and TRBJ2-1, with 10 bases matching TRBD2. The CDR3 is 16 amino acids. J lost 5 bases, V lost 0 bases, and 3 bases had no gene match. Germline CDR1 reads KGHDR; CDR2 reads SFDVKD. The CDR3 DNA reads as TGTGCCACCAGTGATTTGAGCGGGAGGGCCAACAATGAGCAGTTCTTC. It specifies CATSDLSGRANNEQFF.

The V gene is TRBV4-1, the J gene TRBJ2-7; 10 nucleotides agree with TRBD1. This CDR3 has 15 residues. Germline V gives CDR1 MGHRA, CDR2 YSYEKL. The junction had 6 bases not matched to a gene; V was cut back by 3 bases and J by 4 bases. The CDR3 bases are TGCGCCAGCAGCCACGGGGGACAGGGGCAATACGAGCAGTACTTC. It encodes CASSHGGQGQYEQYF.

The chain is built from TRBV10-3 and TRBJ2-1; 8 bases line up with TRBD2. Per germline, CDR1 ENHRY and CDR2 SYGVKD. The CDR3 sequence is 14 residues long. J lost 9 bases, V lost 4 bases, and 8 bases had no gene match. DNA of the CDR3: TGTGCCATCAGTGCGGGAGGGCCCCAAGGTGAGCAGTTCTTC. Its protein product is CAISAGGPQGEQFF.

CDR3 nucleotides: TGTGCCAGCATACAGGGGGTTGAAGCTTTCTTT. Encoded protein: CASIQGVEAFF. The V call is TRBV28, the J call TRBJ1-1, with 8 positions matching TRBD1. Germline V gives CDR1 MDHEN, CDR2 SYDVKM. The CDR3 has 11 amino acids. J was trimmed by 7 bases and V by 7 bases; bases with no gene match: 2.

V gene TRBV2 combines with J gene TRBJ2-5; 10 nucleotides agree with TRBD2. This CDR3 comprises 14 residues. J lost 4 bases, V lost 6 bases, and 5 bases had no gene match. Germline V gives CDR1 SNHLY, CDR2 FYNNEI. As DNA, the CDR3 is TGTGCCAGCAGCCCGGGACTAGCGAGAGAGACCCAGTACTTC. As protein: CASSPGLARETQYF.

The chain links TRBV6-6 to TRBJ2-1, with a possible D match to TRBD2 (6 bases). There are 12 residues in the CDR3. In germline, CDR1 is MNHNY, CDR2 SVGAGI (reference sequence). V was cut by 6 bases and J by 7 bases, with 10 bases left in between. The CDR3 is CASSSTRNEQFF. The CDR3 DNA reads TGTGCCAGCAGCTCGACTAGAAATGAGCAGTTCTTC.

V and J are TRBV7-3 and TRBJ2-1; the match to TRBD2 covers 7 bases. The germline V gene encodes CDR1 SGHTA and CDR2 FQGTGA. V was pared by 5 bases and J by 0 bases, with 7 bases of the junction left unmatched. CDR3 length: 16 amino acids. CDR3 residues: CASSLLAQSSYNEQFF. The DNA of the CDR3 is TGTGCCAGCAGCCTACTAGCGCAGAGCTCCTACAATGAGCAGTTCTTC.

J is TRBJ1-2 and V is TRBV19, with 9 bases matching TRBD1. Germline V CDR1 and CDR2: LNHDA, SQIVND (reference sequence). This CDR3 is 14 amino acids long. V shed 4 bases, J shed 6 bases, and the junction held 6 bases outside the gene matches. The CDR3 sequence: CASSTRDRANGYTF. The CDR3 DNA follows: TGTGCCAGTAGTACCCGGGACAGGGCGAATGGCTACACCTTC.

The chain is built from TRBV2 and TRBJ1-5; TRBD1 matches 9 bases. In germline, CDR1 is SNHLY, CDR2 FYNNEI. The CDR3 sequence is 13 residues long. Trimming at V came to 8 bases and at J to 6 bases, leaving 5 bases not matched to a gene. The DNA of the CDR3 is TGTGCCAGCCTTACAGGGGGCGGTCAGCCCCAGCATTTT. It translates to CASLTGGGQPQHF.

The chain combines TRBV7-3 with TRBJ2-5, with TRBD1 as a possible D gene (6 bases). V was cut by 5 bases and J by 4 bases, with 11 bases left in between. Germline-derived CDR1 and CDR2 are SGHTA and FQGTGA. The CDR3 covers 13 residues. In DNA form, the CDR3 reads TGTGCCAGCAGCGGGGGCGGTCCAGAGACCCAGTACTTC. Its translation is CASSGGGPETQYF.

A few counts support this clone. This sequence joins TRBV24-1 and TRBJ2-7; TRBD1 matches 7 bases. The CDR3 sequence is 14 residues long. Germline V gene lookup returns CDR1 KGHDR and CDR2 SFDVKD. Losses at the gene ends were 5 bases for V and 5 bases for J; bases not matched to a gene: 8. The CDR3 is CATSGQGRGDEQYF. The CDR3 DNA reads as TGTGCCACCAGTGGACAGGGTCGTGGGGACGAGCAGTACTTC.

The chain combines TRBV7-9 with TRBJ2-2, with D possibly TRBD2 on 5 matching bases. The CDR3 is 15 residues long. Germline loops: CDR1 SEHNR, CDR2 FQNEAQ (reference sequence). V lost 7 bases and J lost 0, with 12 bases in between. Here the CDR3 reads CASTPGNANTGELFF. The CDR3 bases are TGTGCCAGCACTCCCGGGAACGCGAACACCGGGGAGCTGTTTTTT.

The chain employs TRBV21-1 and TRBJ2-2; TRBD1 reflects the table's D call only, with no check against the DNA. TRBV21-1 is annotated as a pseudogene. CDR3 length: 14 residues. Here the CDR3 reads CASFRGQATGELFF. CDR3 nucleotides: TGTGCCAGCTTCCGAGGACAGGCCACCGGGGAGCTGTTTTTT.

The V and J genes are TRBV6-5 and TRBJ2-3; 7 nucleotides match TRBD1. The CDR3 runs to 13 residues. Germline V CDR1 and CDR2: MNHEY, SVGAGI. After removal of 6 bases from V and 7 bases from J, the junction contained 7 bases not matched to a gene. The CDR3 sequence: CASRPPGQNTQYF. The CDR3, as DNA: TGTGCCAGCAGACCACCGGGACAGAATACGCAGTATTTT.

J is TRBJ1-1 and V is TRBV7-9, with TRBD1 matching 10 bases. Losses at the gene ends were 5 bases for V and 0 bases for J; bases not matched to a gene: 6. There are 16 residues in the CDR3. The V gene's germline CDR1 is SEHNR and CDR2 FQNEAQ (reference sequence). In nucleotides, the CDR3 is TGTGCCAGCAGCCAGGGACAGGGGTCCGTGAACACTGAAGCTTTCTTT. Protein product: CASSQGQGSVNTEAFF. Together with reference TRBV7-9 and TRBJ1-1, the CDR3 gives the full variable domain: DTGVSQNPRHKITKRGQNVTFRCDPISEHNRLYWYRQTLGQGPEFLTYFQNEAQLEKSRLLSDRFSAERPKGSFSTLEIQRTEQGDSAMYLCASSQGQGSVNTEAFFGQGTRLTVV.

This clone was observed a handful of times. This sequence joins TRBV19 and TRBJ2-1; D ambiguous. The length of the CDR3 is 12 residues. CDR1 LNHDA and CDR2 SQIVND come from the germline V gene (reference sequence). V shed 4 bases and J shed 4 bases, with 5 bases lying between them. Written as DNA, the CDR3 is TGTGCCAGTAGTAGCCGGTACAATGAGCAGTTCTTC. Amino acid sequence: CASSSRYNEQFF.

The CDR3 DNA sequence: TGTGCCAGCAGCTTAGATCGGACAGGGACCCACGAGCAGTACTTC. Protein: CASSLDRTGTHEQYF. V and J are TRBV11-2 and TRBJ2-7; 8 nucleotides match TRBD1. Trimming took 0 bases from V and 5 from J; bases not matched to a gene: 6. The CDR3 covers 15 residues. Germline V gene lookup returns CDR1 SGHAT and CDR2 FQNNGV.

This chain links TRBV6-6 with TRBJ1-6, with D maybe TRBD1 (5 bases). Germline CDR1 reads MNHNY; CDR2 reads SVGAGI (reference sequence). The CDR3 length is 12 residues. Trimming left V 5 bases short and J 9 bases short, with 8 bases between. The CDR3 reads CASSLRASPLHF. Here the CDR3 DNA reads TGTGCCAGCAGTCTCAGGGCTTCACCCCTCCACTTT.

This rearrangement joins TRBV14 to TRBJ2-1; D gene unclear. Trimming pared 6 bases from V and 6 bases from J, leaving 18 bases between. CDR1 and CDR2 (germline): SGHDN, FVKESK. This CDR3 spans 15 amino acids. CDR3 nucleotides: TGTGCCAGCAGTCAGCTCGAGGCGTTGGGCAATGAGCAGTTCTTC. It codes for CASSQLEALGNEQFF.